This T cell receptor beta chain was observed in a study of molecular identifiers for immune sequencing clone quantification. Researchers sorted naive CD8 T cells as cells that were CD8+CD4-CCR7+CD45RA+. This CDR3 region has 15 residues. Losses at the gene ends were 4 bases for V and 1 base for J; bases not matched to a gene: 6. CDR1 LGHNA and CDR2 YSLEER come from the germline V gene. This clonotype occurred a few times. TCRdb used MiXCR to reprocess the PCR reads, holding one entry per CDR3 protein. The sample consists of about 640,000 distinct CDR3 sequences, less than 20% of them appearing once. Sequencing was done on a sample of naive CD8+ T cells from blood, with Jurkat cell RNA spiked in. The subset: FACS-sorted CD8+CD4-CCR7+CD45RA+ naive T cells. This clonotype originated in a human donor in good health. Some libraries in this study had Jurkat cell RNA spiked in. The chain is built from TRBV4-3 and TRBJ2-7; 8 bases match TRBD1. The CDR3 region has the DNA TGCGCCAGCAGCCTAGCGGACAGGGATTCCTACGAGCAGTACTTC. Its translation: CASSLADRDSYEQYF.